This T cell receptor (beta chain) was profiled in a study of blood T cell repertoires in COVID-19. Study-wide context: Whether acute or convalescent, the COVID-19 samples came from the United States, Italy and Spain.

The CDR3 consists of 17 residues. V shed 4 bases, J shed 5 bases, and the junction held 12 bases outside the gene matches. Germline V gives CDR1 SGHRS, CDR2 YFSETQ. Profiling relied on immunoSEQ multiplex PCR, and the TCRdb table lists in-frame clones only, not all of them. The top ten hold roughly 1.9% of the sample, which has approximately 73,000 clones, more than 75% seen once. The TCR was taken from a woman between 55 and 75 years old with acute or convalescent COVID-19. The sequencing sample was made of peripheral blood. The rearrangement uses TRBV5-1 and TRBJ2-5; 12 bases are shared with TRBD1. The DNA for the CDR3 is TGCGCCAGCAGCGCGACCGGGACAGGGGGCCACCGGGAGACCCAGTACTTC. This gives the protein CASSATGTGGHRETQYF.